The clone carrying this TCR beta chain has only a few counts. Via MiXCR, TCRdb re-called the PCR reads, giving one row per CDR3 protein. The repertoire holds 18,000 or so distinct CDR3 sequences, roughly two fifths seen once, with just under 20% in the top ten. The data are from a study of tumor-infiltrating lymphocytes in oesophageal squamous cell carcinoma. Sequencing used esophageal tumor tissue. The receptor's source is a male donor with esophageal squamous cell carcinoma.

Here the CDR3 reads CASSYSRGVGPYNEQFF. The DNA for the CDR3 is TGTGCCAGCAGTTACTCGAGGGGGGTAGGGCCCTACAATGAGCAGTTCTTC. The chain joins TRBV6-6 to TRBJ2-1; D tentatively reads TRBD1 or TRBD2 (6 bases each). Deletions cut 0 bases from V and 2 bases from J, with 14 bases between. The CDR3 contains 17 residues. Germline CDR1 reads MNHNY; CDR2 reads SVGAGI (reference sequence).